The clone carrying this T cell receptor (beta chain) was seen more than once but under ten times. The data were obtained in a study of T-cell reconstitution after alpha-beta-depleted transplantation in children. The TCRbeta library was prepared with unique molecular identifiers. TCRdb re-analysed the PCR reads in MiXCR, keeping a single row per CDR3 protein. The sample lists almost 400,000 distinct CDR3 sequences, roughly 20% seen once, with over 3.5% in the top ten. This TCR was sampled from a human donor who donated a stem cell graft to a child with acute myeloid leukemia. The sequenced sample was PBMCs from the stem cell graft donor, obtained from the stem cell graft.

In nucleotides, the CDR3 is TGCGCCAGCAGCCAAGATCAAGCGGGAGTTTCCTACGAGCAGTACTTC. Amino acid sequence: CASSQDQAGVSYEQYF. This chain joins TRBV4-3 and TRBJ2-7; TRBD2 matches 8 bases. The CDR3 runs 16 residues. The germline V gene has CDR1 LGHNA and CDR2 YSLEER. V gave up 0 bases and J gave up 1 base; unmatched junction bases: 5.